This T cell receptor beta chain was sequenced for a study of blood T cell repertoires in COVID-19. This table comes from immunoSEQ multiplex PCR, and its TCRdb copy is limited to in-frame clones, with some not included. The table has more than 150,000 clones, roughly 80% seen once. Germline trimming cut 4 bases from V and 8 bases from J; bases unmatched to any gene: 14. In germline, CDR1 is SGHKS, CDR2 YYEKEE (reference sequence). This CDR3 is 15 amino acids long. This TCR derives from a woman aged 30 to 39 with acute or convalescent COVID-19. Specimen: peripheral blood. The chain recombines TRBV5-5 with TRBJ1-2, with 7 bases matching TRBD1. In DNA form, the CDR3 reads TGTGCCAGCAGCCCCCAGACAGGGACTAGCCGGGGCTACACCTTC. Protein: CASSPQTGTSRGYTF. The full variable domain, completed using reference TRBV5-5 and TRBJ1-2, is DAGVTQSPTHLIKTRGQQVTLRCSPISGHKSVSWYQQVLGQGPQFIFQYYEKEERGRGNFPDRFSARQFPNYSSELNVNALLLGDSALYLCASSPQTGTSRGYTFGSGTRLTVV.